The 4 T cell receptor beta chains given below trace back to one sample, sequenced in a study of cytomegalovirus exposure and HLA in healthy donors. The PCR ran on 60 Vbeta and 13 Jbeta primers. TCRdb keeps only in-frame clones here, not all; method: immunoSEQ multiplex PCR. The sample includes some 180,000 clones, less than 90% of them seen just once. The specimen sequenced was PBMCs. These receptors were obtained from a girl between 5 and 17 years old in good health and CMV-seropositive.

The V gene is TRBV18, the J gene TRBJ2-3; possible D gene TRBD1, 6 bases. Per germline, CDR1 KGHSH and CDR2 LQKENI. Trimming left V 2 bases short and J 2 bases short, with 11 bases between. The CDR3 is 15 amino acids. The CDR3, as DNA: TGTGCCAGCTCACCATTTGGACAGAACACAGATACGCAGTATTTT. Protein: CASSPFGQNTDTQYF. The full variable domain, in which reference TRBV18 and TRBJ2-3 provide the parts outside the CDR3, is NAGVMQNPRHLVRRRGQEARLRCSPMKGHSHVYWYRQLPEEGLKFMVYLQKENIIDESGMPKERFSAEFPKEGPSILRIQQVVRGDSAAYFCASSPFGQNTDTQYFGPGTRLTVL.

This clone appeared a single time. This chain uses TRBV19 with TRBJ1-3; 8 bases match TRBD1. V was clipped by 3 bases and J by 5 bases; unmatched bases: 6. The CDR3 runs to 15 residues. Germline CDR1 is LNHDA and CDR2 is SQIVND (reference sequence). As DNA, the CDR3 is TGTGCCAGTAGTATCTCGGGGACAGGCAGAAACACCATATATTTT. Translating gives CASSISGTGRNTIYF.

The J gene is TRBJ2-7, the V gene TRBV18; 15 positions match TRBD2. Trimming cost V 5 bases and J 3 bases; bases outside gene matches: 2. The germline V gene encodes CDR1 KGHSH and CDR2 LQKENI. The CDR3 totals 15 residues. The CDR3 region is CASSWGLAGGYEQYF. In DNA form, the CDR3 reads TGTGCCAGCTCATGGGGACTAGCGGGAGGCTACGAGCAGTACTTC. Using reference TRBV18 and TRBJ2-7 for the parts outside the CDR3, the full variable domain is NAGVMQNPRHLVRRRGQEARLRCSPMKGHSHVYWYRQLPEEGLKFMVYLQKENIIDESGMPKERFSAEFPKEGPSILRIQQVVRGDSAAYFCASSWGLAGGYEQYFGPGTRLTVT.

This sequence joins TRBV27 and TRBJ2-7; 10 positions agree with TRBD2. CDR3 length: 16 residues. The germline V gene has CDR1 MNHEY and CDR2 SMNVEV (reference sequence). V shed 1 base, J shed 1 base, and the junction held 4 bases outside the gene matches. CDR3 residues: CASSLLKAGGSYEQYF. In DNA form, the CDR3 reads TGTGCCAGCAGTTTATTGAAAGCGGGAGGGTCCTACGAGCAGTACTTC.